This T cell receptor beta chain was retrieved from a study of cytomegalovirus exposure and HLA in healthy donors (dated by TCRdb to the late 2010s). Broadly, across the study: According to an earlier analysis of a few hundred of the donors, roughly 180 million T cells yielded some 110 million unique TCR beta sequences and approximately 300 Gb of sequence data. The study aimed to test whether signatures of past pathogen exposure could be identified by cataloging public T cell receptors. In a later genetic analysis, genome-wide SNP genotypes for about three fifths of the roughly 670 donors were used, and that subset was treated as a discovery cohort. HLA typing included class I and class II loci at four-digit resolution. Four to six DR-DQ haplotypes were handled as single units for association and clustering, since linkage in the cohort was strong. To study patterns of TCR occurrence, a later analysis re-analyzed previously published TCR beta repertoires from around 670 donors and added high-resolution HLA genotyping. An earlier analysis of around 580 of the donors used high-throughput TCR beta sequencing to judge whether each TCR beta V gene segment behaved as functional or pseudogenic. In addition to the first cohort of hundreds of subjects, a separate validation cohort of 100 to 150 different subjects was used. The genetic ancestry cluster associated with self-reported Caucasian donors included around 76% of the roughly 400 genotyped donors. Using immunosequencing, the study profiled T cell repertoires from about 620 subjects and related those repertoires to cytomegalovirus serostatus. High-throughput TCR immunosequencing, statistical association of individual TCRs with disease status, and machine learning were combined to predict cytomegalovirus infection status. The number of donors typed differed by locus, with about 620-630 for A, B, C, DRB1 and DQB1, roughly 520 for DQA1, over 600 for DPA1, and around 460 for DPB1. Rather than using new phenotypic data, the later analysis identified candidate immune exposures from TCR beta sequences and from how often those sequences occurred across donors. All discovery cohort repertoires had been generated on a single sequencing platform. Donor age, sex, ethnicity and CMV serostatus were collected together with the repertoire data. An early release covering 550 to 700 HLA-typed donors comprised roughly 300 gigabases of sequencing data and about 90 million unique TCR sequences. Across around 400 genotyped donors of the cohort, an average of roughly 250,000 unique TCR beta nucleotide sequences per donor were sequenced, and roughly 17% of those sequences were non-productive. Broad study findings and their caveats: Roughly 15 rarely observed V segments, including chromosome 9 orphons, were excluded from the earlier analysis of a few hundred of the donors because counts were too low. Strong co-occurrence of HLA alleles, especially DR and DQ, made assigning TCR associations to individual alleles difficult. According to a later analysis, TCR association rates differed among HLA loci, with DRB1 alleles showing the most associated TCRs and HLA-C alleles showing the fewest. In a later genetic analysis, a missense DCLRE1C variant was associated with V-gene and J-gene trimming of TCR beta chains, and the association was replicated in an independent cohort. The classifier was reported to diagnose cytomegalovirus status with high specificity and sensitivity in both the original cohort and the validation cohort. In vitro tests confirmed that a few of the cytomegalovirus-associated TCR beta chains recognize cytomegalovirus antigens. In this cohort, only TCR beta chains were sequenced, and detectable features were limited by the absence of alpha or paired-chain data. Compared with equally common non-associated chains, HLA-associated TCR beta chains in a later analysis were more clonally expanded and had lower generation probabilities. In a later genetic analysis, fewer N-insertions in productive TCRs were reported among donors in an Asian-associated ancestry cluster than the roughly 700-donor mean. The authors suggested that the approach could potentially be generalized to other disease states and immunological phenotypes. In a later analysis, several top co-occurrence clusters were reported to appear linked to parvovirus B19, influenza, CMV and Epstein-Barr virus. Specific HLA alleles were associated with over 15,000 TCR beta sequences at a false discovery rate of 0.05 in a later analysis. In an earlier analysis of about 600 of the donors, most TCR beta V segments appeared in productive rearrangements about 87% or about 30% of the time, broadly matching IMGT annotations. While some public TCRs were present in many individuals, most TCR sequences turned up only very rarely across donors. In a later analysis, most CMV-associated TCR beta chains were found to appear HLA-restricted, with HLA associations seemingly driven largely by CMV exposure. A further reported finding was that TCR beta sequences accurately predicted the HLA-A and HLA-B alleles for most subjects in the first cohort. For the cohort, immune exposure information was limited to CMV serostatus. A cluster of highly shared sequence variants was judged likely to be a technical artifact of the sequencing pipeline. Correlated functional status among segregating V segments might be attributable to linkage disequilibrium, but an unknown experimental factor could not be ruled out. Because the 87-base-pair reads could not distinguish some IMGT-functional V segments, including TRBV6-2 and TRBV6-3, those segments were excluded. Because some donors lacked HLA typing at each locus, the association tests relied only on the typed subset. The study listed approximately 150 TCR beta chains as associated with cytomegalovirus. The presence/absence analyses assumed that sequencing depth was roughly uniform across donors, and that assumption may not be true.

There are 15 amino acids in the CDR3, from cysteine to phenylalanine inclusive. Kept here is only the CDR3 DNA, which spans 45 bases and is read in frame from base 1. The trim is 6 bases for V and 0 bases for J, with a gap of 12 bases between the germline ends. Reading the germline V gene (reference sequence) gives CDR1 MNHEY and CDR2 SMNVEV. To prepare the library, the immunoSEQ multiplex PCR assay was applied. For the multiplex PCR, a mixture combining 60 forward primers for TCR Vbeta segments and 13 reverse primers for TCR Jbeta segments was used. The CDR3 region of rearranged TCR beta genes was amplified from genomic DNA with a multiplex PCR assay. The amplified TCR beta libraries were sequenced on the Illumina HiSeq System as 87-base-pair reads. Per the source publication's procedure: A later analysis tallied around 87 million unique TCR beta chains across the 700 or so repertoires, and some 12 million of those chains were shared by two or more donors. A nearest-neighbor algorithm error-corrected the raw reads and collapsed the reads into unique sequences, merging closely related sequences to remove PCR and sequencing errors. To assign V, D and J gene segments, CDR3 sequences were aligned to IMGT reference sequences. For a sequence to be retained, a match of at least six nucleotides to both a V gene segment and a J gene segment was required. Rearrangements were classified as productive when the CDR3 lacked stop codons and remained in frame with V and J, and all other rearrangements were classified as non-productive. CDR3 was defined according to IMGT convention as the region running from the second conserved V-encoded cysteine to the conserved J-encoded phenylalanine. In an earlier analysis of around 640 of the donors, sequences lacking an unambiguous match to a single V gene segment were excluded. An earlier analysis of over 450 of the donors classified V segments as functional when productive rearrangements were above 56.7% and as segregating when the standard deviation between donors was above 5%. A statistical classification framework was developed to diagnose cytomegalovirus status using the catalog of TCR beta chain sequences. In a later analysis, V and J genes were assigned by comparing TCR nucleotide sequences against IMGT/GENE-DB human TR gene sequences. In a later analysis, CDR3 sequences and most-parsimonious VDJ recombination scenarios were assigned using the TCRdist pipeline. A later analysis defined each TCR beta chain by its CDR3 amino acid sequence plus V-gene family, and excluded reads lacking a unique V-gene family. In a later analysis, some 600 highly shared, low-generation-probability nucleotide sequences were removed to address suspected cross-contamination and a sequencing artifact. In a later analysis, a clonal expansion index for each public chain was calculated from normalized within-repertoire ranks of inferred template counts. Generation probabilities in a later analysis came from a VDJ recombination model fitted to out-of-frame rearrangements, and those results were checked against IGoR. In a later analysis, TCR-TCR, TCR-HLA and TCR-CMV co-occurrence was scored with hypergeometric tests, and a repertoire-size bias correction was applied to TCR pairs. In a later analysis, false discovery rates were estimated by permuting HLA or CMV assignments 20 times. In a later analysis, co-occurring TCRs were grouped with DBSCAN, and TCRdist sequence similarity was added when clustering was performed within HLA-allele-positive subsets. Repertoires with fewer than 30,000 or more than 120,000 public chains were left out of co-occurrence clustering, as were five repertoires with anomalous nucleotide sharing. What TCRdb holds here is the immuneACCESS table cut down to in-frame rearrangements. Part of the clones is not present; checked against another copy, under half of the missing clones reflect an unresolved V gene, and the others are unexplained. V and J calls and clone size are those listed in that table; D and trimming were worked out from the DNA. The sample has under 200,000 clones on record, roughly 80% of them singletons. The top ten clones comprise around 4% of the sample.

The cohort was made up of several hundred healthy bone marrow donors. At the time of sampling, every cohort member was nominally healthy, though immune exposures that went unrecorded were likely present. The donor tested CMV seronegative, placing the donor among the 350 to 400 seronegative members of the cohort. A peripheral blood sample was provided by each donor, and peripheral blood mononuclear cells were used for TCR beta sequencing. The Qiagen DNeasy Blood Extraction Kit was used to extract genomic DNA from the blood cell samples. As to this clone: There is no known antigen for this receptor. One base away there is no much larger clone; base qualities are not given.

The receptor was isolated from a man aged 40-49 years in good health and CMV-seronegative. The chain is made from TRBV27 and TRBJ1-3; TRBD1 is a weak D gene call, 5 bases matching. Sequencing was performed on PBMCs. The CDR3 corresponds to CASSPGLNSGNTIYF. The DNA reads TGTGCCAGCAGCCCGGGACTGAACTCTGGAAACACCATATATTTT.